The 13 T cell receptor beta chains below were found in one sample sequenced in a study of T-cell reconstitution after alpha-beta-depleted transplantation in children. TCRbeta library construction was performed incorporating unique molecular identifiers. TCRdb re-derived calls from the PCR reads in MiXCR, one entry per CDR3 protein. Of fewer than 700,000 distinct CDR3 sequences detected, over 10% appear once; the ten largest clones hold around 2.2%. The sample consisted of PBMCs, mostly from graft donor cells, taken 360 days after TCRalphabeta/CD19-depleted stem cell transplant. All receptors come from a male patient aged 10-17 years who had a stem cell transplant for acute myeloid leukemia, so the T cells may come from the graft donor.

This sequence joins TRBV5-1 and TRBJ1-1; no firm D call. Looked up from germline, CDR1 is SGHRS and CDR2 is YFSETQ. The CDR3 is 12 amino acids. Trimming took 5 bases from V and 4 from J, leaving 9 bases between them. The CDR3 sequence is CASREASTEAFF. CDR3 DNA sequence: TGCGCCAGCAGGGAAGCCAGCACTGAAGCTTTCTTT.

This chain joins TRBV28 and TRBJ2-7; D remains ambiguous. Germline V gene data show CDR1 as MDHEN and CDR2 as SYDVKM. CDR3 length: 15 residues. Trimming removed 3 bases at V and 0 bases at J, with 12 bases between. Here the CDR3 reads CASSLWQASSYEQYF. In DNA, the CDR3 is TGTGCCAGCAGTTTGTGGCAGGCGAGCTCCTACGAGCAGTACTTC.

This clonotype was seen a handful of times. The chain is built from TRBV29-1 and TRBJ2-1; the match to TRBD1 covers 7 bases. CDR1 is SQVTM and CDR2 is ANQGSEA in the germline V gene. This CDR3 spans 12 amino acids. J lost 6 bases, V lost 7 bases, and 6 bases had no gene match. As DNA, the CDR3 is TGCAGCGACCGGACAGGTTCCAATGAGCAGTTCTTC. This encodes CSDRTGSNEQFF.

This clonotype appeared a few times. The gene calls are TRBV5-1 and TRBJ2-7; 7 nucleotides line up with TRBD1. Germline trimming cut 4 bases from V and 1 base from J; bases unmatched to any gene: 8. This CDR3 is built from 15 residues. Germline V gene sequence: CDR1 SGHRS, CDR2 YFSETQ. CDR3 in amino acids: CASSPTGVKSYEQYF. CDR3 in DNA: TGCGCCAGCAGCCCCACAGGGGTAAAATCCTACGAGCAGTACTTC.

The chain employs TRBV3-1 and TRBJ2-6; D possibly corresponds to TRBD2 (5 bases). The CDR3 totals 17 residues. V was clipped by 0 bases and J by 1 base, with 10 bases between them. Germline V gene lookup returns CDR1 LGHDT and CDR2 YNNKEL (reference sequence). CDR3 nucleotide sequence: TGTGCCAGCAGCCAAGATACTAGGGCGTCTGGGGCCAACGTCCTGACTTTC. This codes for CASSQDTRASGANVLTF.

The chain combines TRBV2 with TRBJ2-7; 9 nucleotides match TRBD1. CDR1 and CDR2 (germline): SNHLY, FYNNEI. The CDR3 loop spans 14 amino acids. The ends lost 1 base at V and 3 bases at J; junction bases unmatched: 1. In DNA, the CDR3 is TGTGCCAGCAGTGAAGTGGACAGGGGCTACGAGCAGTACTTC. Translation gives CASSEVDRGYEQYF. Together with reference TRBV2 and TRBJ2-7, the CDR3 gives the full variable domain: EPEVTQTPSHQVTQMGQEVILRCVPISNHLYFYWYRQILGQKVEFLVSFYNNEISEKSEIFDDQFSVERPDGSNFTLKIRSTKLEDSAMYFCASSEVDRGYEQYFGPGTRLTVT.

Ten or more counts support this clonotype. The chain recombines TRBV29-1 with TRBJ1-2; no reliable D call. The CDR3 extends over 10 amino acids. CDR1 is SQVTM, CDR2 ANQGSEA, per germline. The ends were cut back, 7 bases at V and 6 bases at J, with 9 bases in the middle. CDR3 coding DNA: TGCAGCGCCGACGGGGATGGCTACACCTTC. Residues: CSADGDGYTF. The entire variable domain, with the rest obtained from reference TRBV29-1 and TRBJ1-2, is as follows: SAVISQKPSRDICQRGTSLTIQCQVDSQVTMMFWYRQQPGQSLTLIATANQGSEATYESGFVIDKFPISRPNLTFSTLTVSNMSPEDSSIYLCSADGDGYTFGSGTRLTVV.

The gene calls are TRBV7-9 and TRBJ2-1, with 8 nucleotides matching TRBD2. With V trimmed by 0 bases and J by 7 bases, 5 bases remained unmatched. The CDR3 is made up of 15 amino acids. In germline, CDR1 is SEHNR, CDR2 FQNEAQ (reference sequence). The CDR3 sequence is CASSLAMGLVNEQFF. The CDR3 region has the DNA TGTGCCAGCAGCTTAGCGATGGGACTAGTAAATGAGCAGTTCTTC. Full variable domain (outside the CDR3, taken from reference TRBV7-9 and TRBJ2-1): DTGVSQNPRHKITKRGQNVTFRCDPISEHNRLYWYRQTLGQGPEFLTYFQNEAQLEKSRLLSDRFSAERPKGSFSTLEIQRTEQGDSAMYLCASSLAMGLVNEQFFGPGTRLTVL.

This clonotype was observed a few times. A junction end diverges from the germline sequence, so it may reflect a read error. The CDR3: CASSLGPGTANTGELFF. The CDR3 nucleotides read TGTGCTAGCAGCTTAGGGCCGGGGACAGCGAACACCGGGGAGCTGTTTTTT. The chain has TRBV7-7 and TRBJ2-2; the match to TRBD1 covers 7 bases. This CDR3 region has 17 residues. Germline V gives CDR1 SSHAT, CDR2 FNYEAQ (reference sequence).

The table lists this clonotype with a few counts. The chain combines TRBV11-2 with TRBJ2-1, with D possibly called TRBD1 or TRBD2 (5 bases each). This CDR3 has 15 amino acids. Looked up from germline, CDR1 is SGHAT and CDR2 is FQNNGV. V shed 0 bases and J shed 7 bases, with 13 bases lying between them. CDR3 in DNA: TGTGCCAGCAGCTTAGAGCACCGGGGCACGAATGAGCAGTTCTTC. It specifies CASSLEHRGTNEQFF.

The J gene is TRBJ2-2, the V gene TRBV5-4; 11 bases are a match to TRBD2. The CDR3 totals 14 residues. The V gene end was trimmed by 4 bases and the J gene end by 7 bases; junction bases not matched to a gene: 3. Germline V gene data show CDR1 as SGHNT and CDR2 as YYREEE (reference sequence). CDR3 in amino acids: CASSLSGRVGELFF. In DNA, the CDR3 is TGTGCCAGCAGCCTTAGCGGGAGGGTCGGGGAGCTGTTTTTT.

Ten or more counts support this clonotype. The CDR3 is CASSPWASGRENNEQFF. Written as DNA, the CDR3 is TGTGCCAGCTCCCCGTGGGCTAGCGGGAGGGAGAACAATGAGCAGTTCTTC. The chain uses TRBV6-1 and TRBJ2-1; 12 bases are shared with TRBD2. This CDR3 has 17 residues. Germline V gene sequence: CDR1 MNHNS, CDR2 SASEGT. V lost 8 bases to trimming and J lost 5 bases; unmatched junction nucleotides: 13.

This clonotype has only a few counts. The J gene is TRBJ2-2, the V gene TRBV19; a possible D gene is TRBD2 (5 bases). The CDR3 runs 16 residues. V was shortened by 3 bases and J by 1 base, with 12 bases between the two germline ends. Germline V gives CDR1 LNHDA, CDR2 SQIVND (reference sequence). The chain's CDR3 is CASSIRGPLNTGELFF. CDR3 coding DNA: TGTGCCAGTAGTATTCGGGGTCCTTTGAACACCGGGGAGCTGTTTTTT. Based on the CDR3 plus reference TRBV19 and TRBJ2-2, the full variable domain is DGGITQSPKYLFRKEGQNVTLSCEQNLNHDAMYWYRQDPGQGLRLIYYSQIVNDFQKGDIAEGYSVSREKKESFPLTVTSAQKNPTAFYLCASSIRGPLNTGELFFGEGSRLTVL.